These T cell receptor beta chains were read from a single sample in a study of response to subunit inactivated influenza vaccine. MiXCR, run by TCRdb on the RT-PCR reads, gives a single entry per CDR3 protein. The sample contains approximately 700,000 distinct CDR3 sequences, about a sixth of which appear only once. The sample was PBMCs from blood, taken roughly 12 days after vaccination. The receptors stem from a man in his forties or fifties who received an inactivated influenza vaccine. Both conserved end residues are part of each CDR3. D genes are given only for firm matches. Clone size is shown for a subset of rows, as once, few, many or a class of expanded clone.

abundance	v_gene	d_gene	j_gene	CDR3aa	CDR3nt
few	TRBV7-8	-	TRBJ1-4	CASSLAVQPNEKLFF	TGTGCCAGCAGCTTAGCGGTACAGCCTAATGAAAAACTGTTTTTT
-	TRBV5-1	-	TRBJ1-6	CVSSLAGQGESPLHF	TGCGTCAGCAGCTTGGCGGGTCAAGGGGAATCACCCCTCCACTTT
-	TRBV20-1	-	TRBJ1-4	CSVLDTATNEKLFF	TGCAGTGTTCTCGACACCGCAACTAATGAAAAACTGTTTTTT
few	TRBV29-1	-	TRBJ2-7	CSATTRPNYEQYF	TGCAGCGCCACGACACGCCCGAATTACGAGCAGTACTTC
-	TRBV12-3/TRBV12-4	-	TRBJ2-7	CVSTVTPQGTRVLEQYF	TGTGTCAGCACCGTAACTCCCCAGGGGACCCGGGTTTTAGAGCAGTACTTC
few	TRBV20-1	-	TRBJ2-5	CSARMETQYF	TGCAGTGCTAGAATGGAGACCCAGTACTTC
few	TRBV2	TRBD1	TRBJ1-1	CASNLPGQGDTEAFF	TGTGCCAGCAACCTACCGGGACAGGGGGACACTGAAGCTTTCTTT
many	TRBV2	TRBD1	TRBJ1-1	CASSEALQGMNTEAFF	TGTGCCAGCAGTGAAGCTCTACAGGGGATGAACACTGAAGCTTTCTTT
-	TRBV5-1	TRBD2	TRBJ2-1	CASSSPGLAGTYNNEQFF	TGCGCCAGCAGCTCGCCGGGACTAGCGGGGACCTATAACAATGAGCAGTTCTTC
few	TRBV7-9	-	TRBJ2-7	CASSFSFTGTSSYEQYF	TGTGCCAGCAGCTTTTCGTTCACCGGGACCTCCTCCTACGAGCAGTACTTC
many	TRBV27	TRBD2	TRBJ2-7	CASSLSGGFSYEQYF	TGTGCCAGCAGTTTATCGGGGGGGTTCTCCTACGAGCAGTACTTC
-	TRBV6-5	TRBD2	TRBJ2-1	CASSYSTSGEVGNEQFF	TGTGCCAGCAGTTACTCGACTAGCGGGGAGGTGGGCAATGAGCAGTTCTTC
few	TRBV12-3/TRBV12-4	-	TRBJ2-3	CASRLGQQSDTQYF	TGTGCCAGCAGACTTGGACAGCAATCAGATACGCAGTATTTT
few	TRBV2	TRBD1	TRBJ1-5	CASSEGQAVQPQHF	TGTGCCAGCAGTGAGGGACAGGCGGTTCAGCCCCAGCATTTT
-	TRBV4-3	TRBD1	TRBJ2-2	CASSQDTGVNTGELFF	TGCGCCAGCAGCCAAGATACAGGGGTGAACACCGGGGAGCTGTTTTTT
few	TRBV7-2	-	TRBJ2-5	CASSLQPALETQYF	TGTGCCAGCAGCTTACAACCTGCACTTGAGACCCAGTACTTC
-	TRBV16	-	TRBJ1-1	CASSQSRANEAFF	TGTGCCAGCAGCCAATCAAGGGCAAATGAAGCTTTCTTT
few	TRBV11-2	TRBD2	TRBJ2-1	CASSLVVLAGVLNEQFF	TGTGCCAGCAGCTTAGTCGTACTAGCGGGAGTTCTCAATGAGCAGTTCTTC
few	TRBV12-3/TRBV12-4	TRBD2	TRBJ2-2	CASRLAGGPTGELFF	TGTGCCAGCAGGCTAGCGGGAGGGCCAACCGGGGAGCTGTTTTTT
many	TRBV6-5	TRBD1	TRBJ2-7	CASSSPPGQGVYEQYF	TGTGCCAGCAGTTCTCCTCCTGGACAGGGAGTCTACGAGCAGTACTTC
few	TRBV6-5	TRBD1	TRBJ2-2	CASSLDRVRGELFF	TGTGCCAGCAGTTTAGACAGGGTTAGGGGGGAGCTGTTTTTT
few	TRBV12-3/TRBV12-4	-	TRBJ2-2	CASTKGPSNTGELFF	TGTGCCAGCACCAAGGGGCCCTCGAACACCGGGGAGCTGTTTTTT
few	TRBV20-1	-	TRBJ2-5	CSARDWGPKGETQYF	TGCAGTGCTAGAGATTGGGGCCCCAAGGGAGAGACCCAGTACTTC
few	TRBV6-5	TRBD1	TRBJ2-7	CASSYSTGQGSFLSF	TGTGCCAGCAGTTACTCGACTGGACAGGGGTCGTTCCTCTCTTTC
-	TRBV2	TRBD1	TRBJ2-2	CASSSRGRNTGELFF	TGTGCCAGCAGTTCCAGGGGGCGCAACACCGGGGAGCTGTTTTTT
few	TRBV9	TRBD1	TRBJ1-1	CASSHRTGEGAFF	TGTGCCAGCAGCCATAGGACAGGGGAAGGAGCTTTCTTT
many	TRBV5-1	TRBD1	TRBJ1-6	CASSRTGGNNSPLHF	TGCGCCAGCAGCAGGACAGGGGGAAATAATTCACCCCTCCACTTT
-	TRBV5-1	TRBD1	TRBJ1-4	CASSKGQGIATNEKLFF	TGCGCCAGCAGCAAGGGACAGGGGATTGCAACTAATGAAAAACTGTTTTTT
many	TRBV20-1	-	TRBJ2-5	CSAIRRGQGETQYF	TGCAGTGCTATCCGACGGGGCCAGGGTGAGACCCAGTACTTC
-	TRBV20-1	-	TRBJ2-7	CSALDEDYEQYF	TGCAGTGCCCTCGATGAGGACTACGAGCAGTACTTC
-	TRBV5-5	TRBD2	TRBJ2-2	CASSSTGTSGIAGELFF	TGTGCCAGCAGCTCCACCGGGACTAGCGGGATAGCCGGGGAGCTGTTTTTT
few	TRBV10-3	TRBD1	TRBJ1-6	CAISVSRDRNSPLHF	TGTGCCATCAGTGTTTCGAGGGACAGGAATTCACCCCTCCACTTT
-	TRBV7-9	TRBD2	TRBJ2-4	CASSPLGGVVAKNIQYF	TGTGCCAGCAGCCCCCTCGGGGGGGTTGTAGCCAAAAACATTCAGTACTTC